These T cell receptor beta chains were read from a single sample in a study of T cell repertoires in cytomegalovirus infection. TCRdb called the reads again in MiXCR, with one record for every CDR3 protein. The sample has 170,000 or so distinct CDR3 sequences; around 14% are singletons. The sample was PBMCs. The receptors stem from a human donor in good health (CMV status not recorded). Some clones in this sample may be carry-over from other donors' samples. CDR3s include the opening cysteine and the closing phenylalanine or tryptophan. The order of the fields is V gene, clone size, D gene, J gene, CDR3 protein, CDR3 DNA. A D gene is named only where the DNA matches it firmly. The size field is filled for only some rows; it gives once, few, many or a size class.

TRBV9	once	-	TRBJ1-1	CASSAALSGASLNTEAFF	TGTGCCAGCAGCGCCGCACTCAGCGGAGCGTCCCTGAACACTGAAGCTTTCTTT
TRBV5-1	few	-	TRBJ1-1	CASSSRMGNTEAFF	TGCGCCAGCAGCTCCCGGATGGGGAACACTGAAGCTTTCTTT
TRBV29-1	many	-	TRBJ1-1	CSVGDTYTEAFF	TGCAGCGTCGGGGACACCTACACTGAAGCTTTCTTT
TRBV28	many	TRBD2	TRBJ2-7	CASSLGLPGEQYF	TGTGCCAGCAGTCTGGGACTACCTGGGGAGCAGTACTTC
TRBV7-9	-	-	TRBJ1-5	CATDDGDSNQPQHF	TGTGCCACGGACGACGGGGATAGCAATCAGCCCCAGCATTTT
TRBV20-1	many	TRBD1	TRBJ1-2	CSAPGQGESRYTF	TGCAGTGCCCCGGGACAGGGGGAAAGTCGCTACACCTTC
TRBV7-8	many	-	TRBJ2-1	CASSSPRVPLAGYNEQFF	TGTGCCAGCAGCTCACCCCGGGTACCGCTGGCAGGTTACAATGAGCAGTTCTTC
TRBV14	once	-	TRBJ1-1	CASSRPTMNTEAFF	TGTGCCAGCAGCCGGCCCACAATGAACACTGAAGCTTTCTTT
TRBV4-3	-	TRBD2	TRBJ2-1	CASSLGLAELNEQFF	TGCGCCAGCAGTTTGGGGCTAGCGGAGTTGAATGAGCAGTTCTTC
TRBV11-2	many	TRBD2	TRBJ2-3	CASSLVQRGPTDTQYF	TGTGCCAGCAGCTTAGTCCAGCGGGGCCCCACAGATACGCAGTATTTT
TRBV7-3	many	TRBD2	TRBJ2-5	CASSLKGRAYQETQYF	TGTGCCAGCAGCTTAAAGGGGAGGGCGTACCAAGAGACCCAGTACTTC
TRBV6-5	few	-	TRBJ1-3	CASSRGEGTIYF	TGTGCCAGCAGTAGAGGAGAGGGCACCATATATTTT
TRBV7-2	many	-	TRBJ2-7	CASSPRWSYEQYF	TGTGCCAGCAGCCCTCGCTGGTCCTACGAGCAGTACTTC
TRBV29-1	few	-	TRBJ1-2	CSVEIPWGDGNYGYTF	TGCAGCGTTGAAATACCCTGGGGGGACGGCAACTATGGCTACACCTTC
TRBV12-3/TRBV12-4	many	-	TRBJ2-5	CASSSLAEQETQYF	TGTGCCAGCAGCTCCTTAGCCGAACAAGAGACCCAGTACTTC
TRBV7-9	few	-	TRBJ2-4	CASSLRLPQAGNIQYF	TGTGCCAGCAGCTTACGCCTGCCCCAGGCGGGAAACATTCAGTACTTC
TRBV7-2	many	TRBD1	TRBJ2-1	CASTSRQGVINEQFF	TGTGCCAGCACCTCCCGACAGGGGGTAATCAATGAGCAGTTCTTC
TRBV27	many	-	TRBJ1-1	CASSLKDSVNTEAFF	TGTGCCAGCAGTTTAAAGGACAGTGTGAACACTGAAGCTTTCTTT
TRBV7-2	many	-	TRBJ2-7	CASSFKGGGRPYEQYF	TGTGCCAGCAGCTTTAAGGGGGGAGGTAGACCCTACGAGCAGTACTTC
TRBV6-1	many	-	TRBJ1-1	CASSEGGWTEAFF	TGTGCCAGCAGTGAAGGGGGCTGGACTGAAGCTTTCTTT
TRBV7-2	many	-	TRBJ1-2	CASSLTLYGYTF	TGTGCCAGCAGCTTGACGCTCTATGGCTACACCTTC
TRBV19	many	TRBD1	TRBJ2-7	CASRAGTGGTYEQYF	TGTGCCAGTCGCGCCGGGACAGGGGGCACCTACGAGCAGTACTTC
TRBV13	-	-	TRBJ1-3	CASSFGRNSGNTIYF	TGTGCCAGCAGCTTTGGACGGAACTCTGGAAACACCATATATTTT
TRBV6-2/TRBV6-3	few	-	TRBJ2-1	CASSYMRPRGNEQFF	TGTGCCAGCAGTTACATGCGACCGCGAGGCAATGAGCAGTTCTTC
TRBV7-6	-	TRBD1	TRBJ1-2	CASSGRQGSDYGYTF	TGTGCCAGCAGCGGACGACAGGGCTCAGACTATGGCTACACCTTC
TRBV30	many	-	TRBJ1-1	CAWSGSGNTEAFF	TGTGCCTGGAGTGGCTCCGGGAACACTGAAGCTTTCTTT
TRBV10-3	many	-	TRBJ1-1	CAISKLQPNTEAFF	TGTGCCATCAGTAAATTACAACCGAACACTGAAGCTTTCTTT
TRBV7-2	many	TRBD2	TRBJ2-3	CASSYLAGGPGDTQYF	TGTGCCAGCAGCTATCTAGCGGGAGGGCCCGGAGATACGCAGTATTTT
TRBV7-2	many	TRBD2	TRBJ2-2	CASSTGRGAFTGELFF	TGTGCCAGCAGCACGGGGCGGGGGGCCTTCACCGGGGAGCTGTTTTTT
TRBV12-3/TRBV12-4	few	-	TRBJ1-1	CASSSGRGYGRNTEAFF	TGTGCCAGCAGCTCGGGGAGGGGGTACGGACGGAACACTGAAGCTTTCTTT
TRBV24-1	-	-	TRBJ1-5	CATSDFANQPQHF	TGTGCCACCAGTGATTTTGCCAATCAGCCCCAGCATTTT
TRBV25-1	-	-	TRBJ2-7	CASSASNSYGQYF	TGTGCCAGCAGTGCCAGTAACTCCTACGGGCAGTACTTC
TRBV7-2	many	-	TRBJ2-1	CASSLELGIASKYRFF	TGTGCCAGCAGCTTAGAGTTGGGGATCGCTAGCAAGTATCGGTTCTTC
TRBV29-1	-	-	TRBJ2-2	CSVEEGRNAGELFF	TGCAGCGTTGAAGAAGGGCGGAACGCCGGGGAGCTGTTTTTT
TRBV6-5	once	-	TRBJ1-1	CASNLLSGQNTEAFF	TGTGCCAGCAATCTACTATCGGGACAGAACACTGAAGCTTTCTTT
TRBV7-2	many	TRBD1	TRBJ2-1	CASSLRGQTYNEQFF	TGTGCCAGCAGCTTAAGGGGACAGACCTACAATGAGCAGTTCTTC
TRBV19	-	-	TRBJ1-5	CASRGDYSNQPQHF	TGTGCCAGTAGAGGGGACTACAGCAATCAGCCCCAGCATTTT
TRBV5-6	-	TRBD1	TRBJ1-5	CASSVQTGSNQPQHF	TGTGCCAGCAGCGTCCAGACAGGGAGCAATCAGCCCCAGCATTTT
TRBV5-5	-	TRBD1	TRBJ1-2	CASTSWTGLGYTF	TGTGCCAGCACCTCTTGGACAGGGTTAGGCTACACCTTC
TRBV15	-	TRBD1	TRBJ2-3	CATSRVQGGTDTQYF	TGTGCCACCAGCAGAGTACAGGGGGGCACAGATACGCAGTATTTT
TRBV7-9	many	-	TRBJ1-1	CASSTENTEAFF	TGTGCCAGCAGCACGGAGAACACTGAAGCTTTCTTT
TRBV7-6	many	-	TRBJ2-1	CASSLALEAVYNEQFF	TGTGCCAGCAGCTTAGCGCTAGAGGCAGTTTACAATGAGCAGTTCTTC
TRBV7-9	-	TRBD1	TRBJ1-6	CASSGTGGSPLHF	TGTGCCAGCAGCGGGACAGGTGGTTCACCCCTCCACTTT
TRBV27	few	-	TRBJ2-1	CASLQSRADYEQFF	TGTGCCAGCTTGCAAAGCCGAGCAGACTATGAGCAGTTCTTC
TRBV7-8	many	-	TRBJ1-5	CASSLRGNSNQPQHF	TGTGCCAGCAGCTTACGGGGGAATAGCAATCAGCCCCAGCATTTT
TRBV6-1	many	-	TRBJ1-6	CASRAADSPLHF	TGTGCCAGCAGGGCTGCTGATTCACCCCTCCACTTT
TRBV15	few	-	TRBJ2-3	CATSRGEFGDTQYF	TGTGCCACCAGCAGAGGAGAGTTCGGGGATACGCAGTATTTT
TRBV6-5	few	-	TRBJ1-1	CASGGRLNTEAFF	TGTGCCAGCGGGGGACGGTTGAACACTGAAGCTTTCTTT